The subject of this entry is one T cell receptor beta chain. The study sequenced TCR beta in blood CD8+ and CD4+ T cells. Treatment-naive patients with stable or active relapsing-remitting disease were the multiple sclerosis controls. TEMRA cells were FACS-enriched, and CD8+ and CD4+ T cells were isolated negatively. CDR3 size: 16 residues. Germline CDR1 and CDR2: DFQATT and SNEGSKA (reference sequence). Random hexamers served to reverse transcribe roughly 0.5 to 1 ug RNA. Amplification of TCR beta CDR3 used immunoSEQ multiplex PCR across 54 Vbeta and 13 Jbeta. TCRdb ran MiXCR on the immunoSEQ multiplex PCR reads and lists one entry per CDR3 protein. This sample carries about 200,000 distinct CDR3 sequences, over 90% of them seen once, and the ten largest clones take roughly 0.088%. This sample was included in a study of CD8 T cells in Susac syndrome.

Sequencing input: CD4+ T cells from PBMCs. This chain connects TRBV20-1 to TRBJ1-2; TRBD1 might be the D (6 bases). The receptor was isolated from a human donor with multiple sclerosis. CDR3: CSVLRGNWGSDYGYTF. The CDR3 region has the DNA TGCAGCGTACTAAGGGGGAACTGGGGTTCCGACTATGGCTACACCTTC.